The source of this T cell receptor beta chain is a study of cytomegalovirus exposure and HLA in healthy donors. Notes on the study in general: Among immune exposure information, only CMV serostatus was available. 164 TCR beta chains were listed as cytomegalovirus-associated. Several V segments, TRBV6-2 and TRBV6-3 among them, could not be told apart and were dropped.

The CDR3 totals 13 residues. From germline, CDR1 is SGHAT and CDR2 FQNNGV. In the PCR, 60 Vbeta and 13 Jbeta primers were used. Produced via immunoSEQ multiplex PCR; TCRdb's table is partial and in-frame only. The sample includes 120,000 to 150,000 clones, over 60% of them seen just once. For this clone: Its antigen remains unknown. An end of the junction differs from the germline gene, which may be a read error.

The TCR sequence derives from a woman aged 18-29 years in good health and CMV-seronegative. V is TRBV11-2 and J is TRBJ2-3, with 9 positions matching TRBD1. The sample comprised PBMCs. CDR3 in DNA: TGTGCCAGCAGCTTAGCCGGGGACAGGGTGAAGAATTTT. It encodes CASSLAGDRVKNF.